The 10 T cell receptor beta chains below come from one sample, sequenced in a study of regulatory T cells in long-lasting Graves disease. Time point indicated: newly diagnosed GD, antithyroid drugs for less than 3 months. PBMC RNA was the source of the TCR library. HTBI primers from iRepertoire and Arm-PCR of CDR3 regions yielded the TCR beta libraries. TCRdb redid the calling of the multiplex PCR reads with MiXCR, one entry per CDR3 protein. Among 500,000 or so distinct CDR3 sequences, about 17% were seen once, and the ten largest hold 10% to 15%. These sequences were also reported in another study, on T cells in Graves' hyperthyroidism and ophthalmopathy.

The source was peripheral blood mononuclear cells (PBMCs), collected at new diagnosis, from a patient treated with antithyroid drugs. The origin of the receptors is a man aged 40-55 years with Graves disease.

Ten or more counts support this clonotype. The V and J genes are TRBV28 and TRBJ2-7, with 11 positions matching TRBD1. J lost 4 bases, V lost 4 bases, and 6 bases had no gene match. The CDR3 runs 15 residues. CDR1 is MDHEN, CDR2 SYDVKM, per germline. Here the CDR3 DNA reads TGTGCCAGCAGTTCTGGACAGGGGGCAAAGTACGAGCAGTACTTC. Translating it yields CASSSGQGAKYEQYF.

This clonotype was counted between two and nine times. This chain joins TRBV6-5 and TRBJ2-1; D may be TRBD1 or TRBD2 (5 bases each). This CDR3 contains 15 residues. V was clipped by 1 base and J by 5 bases, with 12 bases between them. In germline, CDR1 is MNHEY, CDR2 SVGAGI. In DNA form, the CDR3 reads TGTGCCAGCAGTTACTTGGGGGAGAACGACAATGAGCAGTTCTTC. Its translation: CASSYLGENDNEQFF.

This clonotype showed up many times. The CDR3, as DNA: TGTGCCAGCAGTCACGACGGGAATAGCAATCAGCCCCAGCATTTT. It is translated as CASSHDGNSNQPQHF. The chain uses TRBV27 and TRBJ1-5; D gene unclear. The CDR3 runs to 15 residues. The ends were cut back, 5 bases at V and 0 bases at J, with 11 bases in the middle. Per germline, CDR1 MNHEY and CDR2 SMNVEV (reference sequence).

In its sample, this clonotype was seen many times. V is TRBV7-3 and J is TRBJ2-3; possible D gene TRBD2, 5 bases. This CDR3 comprises 11 residues. The germline V and J ends were trimmed by 5 bases and 5 bases, with 5 bases remaining between them. The germline CDR1 and CDR2 sequences are SGHTA and FQGTGA. DNA of the CDR3: TGTGCCAGCAGCGCGGGAGATACGCAGTATTTT. Its translation is CASSAGDTQYF.

The chain recombines TRBV25-1 with TRBJ2-1; 8 nucleotides match TRBD2. The CDR3 is 17 residues long. V lost 8 bases, J lost 0 bases, and 12 bases stayed unmatched. Germline CDR1 MGHDK, CDR2 SYGVNS. The CDR3 sequence: CASSSPAGVSSYNEQFF. The DNA of the CDR3 is TGTGCCAGCTCGAGCCCAGCGGGAGTGAGCTCCTACAATGAGCAGTTCTTC.

This clonotype was counted between two and nine times. The CDR3 carries no conserved terminal phenylalanine or tryptophan, so it likely arises from a read error. This chain links TRBV7-3 with TRBJ2-1; 11 nucleotides line up with TRBD2. With V trimmed by 2 bases and J by 6 bases, 0 bases remained unmatched. Germline V CDR1 and CDR2: SGHTA, FQGTGA. The CDR3 covers 14 residues. CDR3 in DNA: TGTGCCAGCAGCTTACTAGCGGGGGGCAATGAGCAGTTCCTC. Its protein is CASSLLAGGNEQFL.

This clonotype has a count of ten or more. DNA for the CDR3: TGTGCCAGCAGCTTCACCGACTATGGCTACACCTTC. It codes for CASSFTDYGYTF. J is TRBJ1-2 and V is TRBV28; D not resolved. Germline V lookup: CDR1 MDHEN, CDR2 SYDVKM. Trimming removed 6 bases at V and 3 bases at J, with 8 bases between. CDR3 length: 12 amino acids.

In this sample, this clonotype turned up many times. V and J are TRBV20-1 and TRBJ2-7; TRBD2 matches 10 bases. V gave up 4 bases and J gave up 3 bases; unmatched junction bases: 6. CDR1 is DFQATT, CDR2 SNEGSKA, per germline (reference sequence). The CDR3 totals 14 residues. The CDR3 sequence: CSAKKGLANYEQYF. CDR3 DNA: TGCAGTGCTAAAAAGGGACTAGCGAACTACGAGCAGTACTTC.

This clonotype has ten or more counts. The chain couples TRBV28 to TRBJ1-2; 7 bases are shared with TRBD1. V lost 4 bases, J lost 8 bases, and 13 bases stayed unmatched. The germline CDR1 and CDR2 sequences are MDHEN and SYDVKM. The CDR3 consists of 15 residues. The CDR3 DNA reads as TGTGCCAGCAGTTCCATTCAGGGGGTGTTTGGAGGCTACACCTTC. It specifies CASSSIQGVFGGYTF.

This clonotype came up many times. This chain joins TRBV20-1 and TRBJ2-1; no clear D. This CDR3 comprises 12 residues. Germline V gene data show CDR1 as DFQATT and CDR2 as SNEGSKA (reference sequence). V was shortened by 2 bases and J by 5 bases, with 7 bases between the two germline ends. CDR3 in amino acids: CSARQVNNEQFF. The CDR3 nucleotides read TGCAGTGCTAGACAGGTTAACAATGAGCAGTTCTTC.